The 31 T cell receptor beta chains below all came from one sample that was sequenced in a study of blood T cell repertoires in COVID-19. Data came from immunoSEQ multiplex PCR; TCRdb stores just in-frame clones and leaves some out. The sample yields under 200,000 clones, around 92% seen once. Sequencing used PBMCs or T cells enriched from blood (not recorded which). These TCRs come from a woman between 18 and 29 years old who had recovered from COVID-19.

The V call is TRBV5-1, the J call TRBJ2-5, with 11 bases aligning to TRBD1. This CDR3 spans 15 amino acids. CDR1 is SGHRS and CDR2 is YFSETQ in the germline V gene. Trimming cost V 4 bases and J 4 bases; bases outside gene matches: 6. DNA for the CDR3: TGCGCCAGCAGCCTGGGACAGGGGGATGCAGAGACCCAGTACTTC. Translated: CASSLGQGDAETQYF.

A note on this clone: Relative to the germline gene, one junction end is altered; a read error may explain this. The chain links TRBV2 to TRBJ2-4; 7 bases fit TRBD1. This CDR3 is 12 amino acids long. Germline V gene lookup returns CDR1 SNHLY and CDR2 FYNNEI. The CDR3 sequence: CASRPHRQGLHF. CDR3 nucleotides: TGTGCCAGCAGACCCCACCGACAGGGTTTGCACTTC.

This rearrangement joins TRBV2 to TRBJ2-1, with TRBD2 matching over 9 bases. Germline CDR1 and CDR2: SNHLY and FYNNEI. This CDR3 spans 15 amino acids. V lost 7 bases, J lost 7 bases, and 11 bases stayed unmatched. The CDR3 region is CASNHEAGGLNEQFF. In DNA, the CDR3 is TGTGCCAGCAACCATGAAGCGGGGGGACTAAATGAGCAGTTCTTC.

The J gene is TRBJ2-1, the V gene TRBV28, with D possibly being TRBD1 (6 bases). Trimming took off 2 bases at V and 6 bases at J, with 14 bases between the two ends. The germline V gene encodes CDR1 MDHEN and CDR2 SYDVKM. This CDR3 has 15 residues. The CDR3 is CASSLLDRNFNEQFF. Written as DNA, the CDR3 is TGTGCCAGCAGTTTACTTGACAGGAACTTCAATGAGCAGTTCTTC.

The CDR3 here is CASSYRPGSPLHF. The CDR3 DNA reads as TGTGCCAGCAGCTACAGACCCGGATCACCCCTCCACTTT. The V call is TRBV11-2, the J call TRBJ1-6; D is ambiguous. Germline values: CDR1 SGHAT, CDR2 FQNNGV. The CDR3 spans 13 residues. V gave up 4 bases and J gave up 10 bases, with 11 bases separating them.

The chain uses TRBV27 and TRBJ2-2; 7 bases are shared with TRBD2. V lost 1 base, J lost 0 bases, and 2 bases stayed unmatched. There are 16 residues in the CDR3. CDR1 is MNHEY and CDR2 is SMNVEV in the germline V gene (reference sequence). CDR3 sequence (DNA): TGTGCCAGCAGTTTATTGGGGACTACGAACACCGGGGAGCTGTTTTTT. Translated: CASSLLGTTNTGELFF.

The chain recombines TRBV14 with TRBJ1-1, with D possibly TRBD1 on 5 matching bases. Germline V gene data show CDR1 as SGHDN and CDR2 as FVKESK. The V end was cut by 3 bases, the J end by 1 base, with 9 bases between. The CDR3 is made up of 14 amino acids. The CDR3 nucleotides read TGTGCCAGCAGCCAGTGGGGCCCGAACACTGAAGCTTTCTTT. It codes for CASSQWGPNTEAFF.

This clone occurred once. The genes are TRBV7-8 and TRBJ2-5; tentatively, D is TRBD1 (6 bases). The length of the CDR3 is 14 residues. From germline, CDR1 is SGHVS and CDR2 FQNEAQ. Trimming shortened V by 5 bases and J by 4 bases, and 14 bases separated the two germline ends. Written as DNA, the CDR3 is TGTGCCAGCAGCCCGACCCCACAGGGAGAGACCCAGTACTTC. Encoded protein: CASSPTPQGETQYF.

The chain recombines TRBV3-1 (or the pseudogene TRBV3-2) with TRBJ1-1; D call uncertain. Trimming removed 4 bases at V and 6 bases at J, with 12 bases between. This CDR3 spans 13 amino acids. Germline V gene data show CDR1 as LGHDT and CDR2 as YNNKEL (reference sequence). The CDR3 DNA sequence: TGTGCCAGCAGCCCGTACACCGAAGCTGAAGCTTTCTTT. It encodes CASSPYTEAEAFF.

The chain has TRBV2 and TRBJ2-5; 7 bases match TRBD1. Germline trimming cut 4 bases from V and 5 bases from J; bases unmatched to any gene: 7. Looked up from germline, CDR1 is SNHLY and CDR2 is FYNNEI. The CDR3 has 14 residues. CDR3 loop: CASSAQGLGETQYF. CDR3 sequence (DNA): TGTGCCAGCAGTGCACAGGGGCTCGGGGAGACCCAGTACTTC.

V usage is TRBV11-2 and J usage is TRBJ1-1; no reliable D call. V was clipped by 5 bases and J by 5 bases, with 9 bases between them. CDR3 length: 12 amino acids. Germline loops: CDR1 SGHAT, CDR2 FQNNGV. CDR3 bases: TGTGCCAGCAGCCCCCGAGGGACTGAAGCTTTCTTT. Protein: CASSPRGTEAFF.

The chain links TRBV5-4 to TRBJ1-6; D unclear. The V end lost 1 base, the J end lost 5 bases, and 7 bases lay between the germline ends. The germline V gene encodes CDR1 SGHNT and CDR2 YYREEE (reference sequence). The CDR3 has 14 residues. The CDR3 protein is CASSLKSDNSPLHF. The CDR3 DNA follows: TGTGCCAGCAGCTTGAAATCGGATAATTCACCCCTCCACTTT. The full variable domain, completed using reference TRBV5-4 and TRBJ1-6, is ETGVTQSPTHLIKTRGQQVTLRCSSQSGHNTVSWYQQALGQGPQFIFQYYREEENGRGNFPPRFSGLQFPNYSSELNVNALELDDSALYLCASSLKSDNSPLHFGNGTRLTVT.

This chain uses TRBV7-9 with TRBJ1-5; perhaps TRBD1 as D (6 bases). The CDR3 consists of 16 residues. Germline-derived CDR1 and CDR2 are SEHNR and FQNEAQ (reference sequence). Trimming pared 1 base from V and 4 bases from J, leaving 14 bases between. CDR3 bases: TGTGCCAGCAGCTTAGGGACCTGGACAGAAAATCAGCCCCAGCATTTT. Residues: CASSLGTWTENQPQHF.

The chain couples TRBV2 to TRBJ1-1; D might be TRBD1 (5 bases). CDR1 is SNHLY, CDR2 FYNNEI, per germline. CDR3 length: 13 amino acids. Deletions cut 5 bases from V and 6 bases from J, with 13 bases between. DNA of the CDR3: TGTGCCAGCAGTTTCGACAGATATCCTGAAGCTTTCTTT. Its translation is CASSFDRYPEAFF.

V gene TRBV5-5 combines with J gene TRBJ2-1, with TRBD1 as a possible D gene (5 bases). Trimming stripped 0 bases from V and 2 bases from J, with 15 bases between. This CDR3 contains 17 residues. Germline V CDR1 and CDR2: SGHKS, YYEKEE (reference sequence). CDR3 sequence reads: CASSLGTVRVPYNEQFF. For the CDR3, the DNA is TGTGCCAGCAGCTTGGGGACCGTCAGGGTCCCCTACAATGAGCAGTTCTTC.

The DNA for the CDR3 is TGCGCCAGCAGCCAAGGACTAGCGGGGGGGATACGAGAGACCCAGTACTTC. It yields the protein CASSQGLAGGIRETQYF. V and J are TRBV4-1 and TRBJ2-5, with 14 bases that match TRBD2. This CDR3 region has 17 residues. V lost 1 base, J lost 4 bases, and 5 bases stayed unmatched. Germline-derived CDR1 and CDR2 are MGHRA and YSYEKL.

The J gene is TRBJ1-5, the V gene TRBV19; 9 bases are shared with TRBD1. The CDR3 is 17 amino acids. CDR1 is LNHDA and CDR2 is SQIVND in the germline V gene (reference sequence). Germline trimming cut 3 bases from V and 2 bases from J; bases unmatched to any gene: 8. The CDR3 loop is CASSIGNRGLGNQPQHF. Written as DNA, the CDR3 is TGTGCCAGTAGTATTGGGAACAGGGGGCTCGGCAATCAGCCCCAGCATTTT.

This rearrangement joins TRBV7-6 to TRBJ1-3, with 7 bases matching TRBD1. Germline CDR1 is SGHVS and CDR2 is FNYEAQ. Trimming took 5 bases from V and 0 from J; bases not matched to a gene: 10. The CDR3 runs to 17 residues. The CDR3 region is CASSQQGSFTSGNTIYF. CDR3 sequence (DNA): TGTGCCAGCAGCCAACAGGGGAGCTTCACCTCTGGAAACACCATATATTTT.

This chain joins TRBV12-3 or TRBV12-4 and TRBJ1-2, with a possible D match to TRBD1 (5 bases). This CDR3 has 12 amino acids. V lost 5 bases and J lost 8, with 12 bases in between. The CDR3 is CASSTSGRGYTF. In DNA, the CDR3 is TGTGCCAGCAGTACTTCAGGGCGGGGCTACACCTTC.

J is TRBJ2-1 and V is TRBV27, with D possibly being TRBD2 (5 bases). The CDR3 loop spans 13 amino acids. The germline V gene encodes CDR1 MNHEY and CDR2 SMNVEV (reference sequence). With 7 bases removed from V and 9 bases from J, the gap between germline ends came to 16 bases. CDR3 nucleotides: TGTGCCAGCACCTTGGGAGCGTACGGTGAGCAGTTCTTC. Its translation: CASTLGAYGEQFF.

The rearrangement links TRBV24-1 to TRBJ2-3, with D possibly matching TRBD1 (6 bases). Germline V gene lookup returns CDR1 KGHDR and CDR2 SFDVKD. Trimming removed 9 bases at V and 4 bases at J, with 16 bases between. This CDR3 spans 14 amino acids. The CDR3 sequence is CATGGRGHADTQYF. The CDR3 DNA follows: TGTGCCACCGGCGGCAGGGGCCACGCAGATACGCAGTATTTT.

This chain connects TRBV11-2 to TRBJ2-5; perhaps TRBD1 as D (5 bases). Trimming removed 1 base from V and 1 base from J, with 13 bases in between. Germline lookup yields CDR1 SGHAT and CDR2 FQNNGV. CDR3 length: 16 residues. CDR3 in DNA: TGTGCCAGCAGCTTAGGAGTCTTGGGGCTCCAAGAGACCCAGTACTTC. Its protein is CASSLGVLGLQETQYF.

This clone was detected once. J is TRBJ1-2 and V is TRBV20-1; D is unresolved. Germline-derived CDR1 and CDR2 are DFQATT and SNEGSKA (reference sequence). Trimming took 2 bases from V and 8 from J, leaving 9 bases between them. The CDR3 is 11 residues long. The CDR3, as DNA: TGCAGTGCTAGATTAGGCGGCGGCTACACCTTC. Residues: CSARLGGGYTF.

The V call is TRBV28, the J call TRBJ1-3, with D possibly TRBD1 on 5 matching bases. CDR3 size: 14 residues. V lost 7 bases to trimming and J lost 1 base, with 11 bases between them. Germline CDR1 is MDHEN and CDR2 is SYDVKM. The CDR3, as DNA: TGTGCCAGCAACTCAGGGTTATCTGGAAACACCATATATTTT. Translation: CASNSGLSGNTIYF. Drawing the rest from reference TRBV28 and TRBJ1-3, the complete variable domain is DVKVTQSSRYLVKRTGEKVFLECVQDMDHENMFWYRQDPGLGLRLIYFSYDVKMKEKGDIPEGYSVSREKKERFSLILESASTNQTSMYLCASNSGLSGNTIYFGEGSWLTVV.

The V gene is TRBV11-1, the J gene TRBJ2-7; unclear D gene. This CDR3 is built from 13 residues. CDR1 SGHAT and CDR2 FQDESV come from the germline V gene (reference sequence). The V end lost 3 bases, the J end lost 6 bases, and 12 bases lay between the germline ends. For the CDR3, the DNA is TGTGCCAGCAGCTTCGACCCCGAGGCCGAGCAGTACTTC. Protein product: CASSFDPEAEQYF.

The chain uses TRBV7-3 and TRBJ1-2, with TRBD1 matching over 7 bases. Germline V gene sequence: CDR1 SGHTA, CDR2 FQGTGA. This CDR3 has 15 residues. V lost 4 bases and J lost 2; bases outside the gene matches: 7. The chain's CDR3 is CASSSSWDRNYGYTF. CDR3 in DNA: TGTGCCAGCAGCTCAAGCTGGGACAGAAACTATGGCTACACCTTC. The entire variable domain, with the rest obtained from reference TRBV7-3 and TRBJ1-2, is as follows: GAGVSQTPSNKVTEKGKYVELRCDPISGHTALYWYRQSLGQGPEFLIYFQGTGAADDSGLPNDRFFAVRPEGSVSTLKIQRTERGDSAVYLCASSSSWDRNYGYTFGSGTRLTVV.

The V call is TRBV30, the J call TRBJ1-2, with TRBD1 as a possible D gene (6 bases). This CDR3 has 15 residues. Germline-derived CDR1 and CDR2 are GTSNPN and SVGIG (reference sequence). V lost 1 base and J 6 bases, leaving 18 bases between the germline ends. CDR3 bases: TGTGCCTGGAGTGGGTGGACAGTAAGCTTGCATGGCTACACCTTC. This sequence encodes CAWSGWTVSLHGYTF.

The chain carries TRBV6-4 and TRBJ2-2; 9 nucleotides align to TRBD1. CDR1 and CDR2 (germline): MRHNA, SNTAGT. With V trimmed by 1 base and J by 4 bases, 1 base remained unmatched. This CDR3 comprises 15 residues. For the CDR3, the DNA is TGTGCCAGCAGTGACTTACAGGGGGCCACCGGGGAGCTGTTTTTT. This codes for CASSDLQGATGELFF.

V is TRBV27 and J is TRBJ1-4; tentative D call: TRBD1 (5 bases). Germline CDR1 reads MNHEY; CDR2 reads SMNVEV (reference sequence). V lost 2 bases and J 0 bases, leaving 22 bases between the germline ends. This CDR3 has 20 residues. The CDR3: CASSLRGVRYVQATNEKLFF. In DNA form, the CDR3 reads TGTGCCAGCAGTTTACGGGGGGTACGGTACGTTCAGGCAACTAATGAAAAACTGTTTTTT.

The V gene is TRBV30, the J gene TRBJ1-6; a weak D match, TRBD1 (5 bases). V dropped 8 bases and J dropped 7 bases, with 12 bases sitting between them. CDR1 and CDR2 from the germline V gene are GTSNPN and SVGIG (reference sequence). The CDR3 runs to 12 residues. The CDR3 DNA follows: TGTGCCGCGGGACGGGAAAATTCACCCCTCCACTTT. This gives the protein CAAGRENSPLHF.

This clone came up once. This chain connects TRBV15 to TRBJ2-1; 11 bases fit TRBD2. The CDR3 is made up of 15 amino acids. The germline CDR1 and CDR2 sequences are LNHNV and YYDKDF (reference sequence). Germline trimming cut 1 base from V and 9 bases from J; bases unmatched to any gene: 5. CDR3 nucleotides: TGTGCCACCAGCAGAGCAGGGCTAGCGGGGGGTGAGCAGTTCTTC. Protein product: CATSRAGLAGGEQFF. Drawing the rest from reference TRBV15 and TRBJ2-1, the complete variable domain is DAMVIQNPRYQVTQFGKPVTLSCSQTLNHNVMYWYQQKSSQAPKLLFHYYDKDFNNEADTPDNFQSRRPNTSFCFLDIRSPGLGDTAMYLCATSRAGLAGGEQFFGPGTRLTVL.